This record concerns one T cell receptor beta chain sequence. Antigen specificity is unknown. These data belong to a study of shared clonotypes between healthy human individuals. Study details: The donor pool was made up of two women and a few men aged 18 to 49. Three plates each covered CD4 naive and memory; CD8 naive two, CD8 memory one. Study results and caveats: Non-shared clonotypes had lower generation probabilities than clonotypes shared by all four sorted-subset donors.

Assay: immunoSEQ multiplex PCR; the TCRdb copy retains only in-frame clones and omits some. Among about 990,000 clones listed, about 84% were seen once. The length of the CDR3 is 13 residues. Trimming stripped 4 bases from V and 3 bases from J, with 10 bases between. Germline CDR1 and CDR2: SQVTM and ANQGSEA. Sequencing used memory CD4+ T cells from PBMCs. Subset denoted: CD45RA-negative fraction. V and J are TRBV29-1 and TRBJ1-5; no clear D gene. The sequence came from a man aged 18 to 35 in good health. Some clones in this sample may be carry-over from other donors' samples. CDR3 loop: CSVVEQNNQPQHF. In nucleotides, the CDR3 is TGCAGCGTTGTCGAACAAAACAATCAGCCCCAGCATTTT.